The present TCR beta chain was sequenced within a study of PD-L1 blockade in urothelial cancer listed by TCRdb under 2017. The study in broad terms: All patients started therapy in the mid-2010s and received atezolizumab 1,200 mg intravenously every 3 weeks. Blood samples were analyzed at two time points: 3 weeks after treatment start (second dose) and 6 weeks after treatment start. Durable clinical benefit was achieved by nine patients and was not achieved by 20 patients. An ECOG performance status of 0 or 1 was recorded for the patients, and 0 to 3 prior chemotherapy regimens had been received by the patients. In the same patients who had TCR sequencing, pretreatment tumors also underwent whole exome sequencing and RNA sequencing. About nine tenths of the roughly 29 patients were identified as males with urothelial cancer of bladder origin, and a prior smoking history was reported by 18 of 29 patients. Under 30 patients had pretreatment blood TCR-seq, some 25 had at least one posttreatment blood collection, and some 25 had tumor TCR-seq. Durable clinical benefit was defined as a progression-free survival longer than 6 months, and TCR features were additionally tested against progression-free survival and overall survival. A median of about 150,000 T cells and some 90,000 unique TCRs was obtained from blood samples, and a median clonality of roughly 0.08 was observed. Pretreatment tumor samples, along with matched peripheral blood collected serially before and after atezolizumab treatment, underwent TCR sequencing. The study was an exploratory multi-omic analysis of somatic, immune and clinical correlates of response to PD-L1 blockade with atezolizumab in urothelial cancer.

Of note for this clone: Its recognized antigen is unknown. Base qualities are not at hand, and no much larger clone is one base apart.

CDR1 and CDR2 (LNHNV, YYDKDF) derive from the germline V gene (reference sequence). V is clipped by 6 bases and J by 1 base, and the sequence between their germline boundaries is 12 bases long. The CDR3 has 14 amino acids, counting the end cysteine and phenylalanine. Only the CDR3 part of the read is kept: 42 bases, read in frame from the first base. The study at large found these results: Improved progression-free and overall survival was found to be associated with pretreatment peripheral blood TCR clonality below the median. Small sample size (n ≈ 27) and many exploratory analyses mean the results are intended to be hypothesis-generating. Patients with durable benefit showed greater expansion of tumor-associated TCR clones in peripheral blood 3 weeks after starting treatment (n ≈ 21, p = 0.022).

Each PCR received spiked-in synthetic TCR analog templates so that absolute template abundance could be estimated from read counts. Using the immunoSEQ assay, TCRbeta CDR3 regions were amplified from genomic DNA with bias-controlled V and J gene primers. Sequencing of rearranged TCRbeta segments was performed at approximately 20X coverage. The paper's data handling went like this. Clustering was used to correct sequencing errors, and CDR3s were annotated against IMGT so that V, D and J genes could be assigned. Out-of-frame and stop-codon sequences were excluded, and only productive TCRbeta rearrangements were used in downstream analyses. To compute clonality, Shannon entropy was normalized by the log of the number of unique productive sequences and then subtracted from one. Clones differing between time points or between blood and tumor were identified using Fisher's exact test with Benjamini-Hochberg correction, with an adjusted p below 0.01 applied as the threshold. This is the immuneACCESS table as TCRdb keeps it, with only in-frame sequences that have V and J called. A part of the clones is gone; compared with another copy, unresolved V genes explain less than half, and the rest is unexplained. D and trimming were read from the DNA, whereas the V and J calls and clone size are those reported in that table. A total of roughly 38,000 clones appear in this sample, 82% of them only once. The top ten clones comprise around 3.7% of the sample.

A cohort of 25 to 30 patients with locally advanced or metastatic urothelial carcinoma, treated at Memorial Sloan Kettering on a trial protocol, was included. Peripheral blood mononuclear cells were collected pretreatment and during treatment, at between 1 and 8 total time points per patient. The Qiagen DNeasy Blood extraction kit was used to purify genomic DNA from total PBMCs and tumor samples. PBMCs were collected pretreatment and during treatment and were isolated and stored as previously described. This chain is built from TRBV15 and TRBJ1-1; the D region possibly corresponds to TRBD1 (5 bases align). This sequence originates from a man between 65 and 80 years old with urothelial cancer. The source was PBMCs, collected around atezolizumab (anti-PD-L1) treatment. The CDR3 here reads CATSLLGGNTEAFF. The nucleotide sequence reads TGTGCCACCAGTCTCCTCGGGGGGAACACTGAAGCTTTCTTT.